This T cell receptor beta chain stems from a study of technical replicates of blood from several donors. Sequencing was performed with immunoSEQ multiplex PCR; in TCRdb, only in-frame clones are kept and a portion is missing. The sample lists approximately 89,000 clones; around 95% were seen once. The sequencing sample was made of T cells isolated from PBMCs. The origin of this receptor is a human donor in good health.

The CDR3 region is CSVEDNGYTF. CDR3 DNA: TGCAGCGTTGAAGATAATGGCTACACCTTC. V and J are TRBV29-1 and TRBJ1-2; D unclear. This CDR3 comprises 10 residues. Germline CDR1 SQVTM, CDR2 ANQGSEA. V was shortened by 0 bases and J by 6 bases, with 2 bases between the two germline ends. Complete variable domain (other parts from reference TRBV29-1 and TRBJ1-2): SAVISQKPSRDICQRGTSLTIQCQVDSQVTMMFWYRQQPGQSLTLIATANQGSEATYESGFVIDKFPISRPNLTFSTLTVSNMSPEDSSIYLCSVEDNGYTFGSGTRLTVV.